One and the same sample provided the 16 T cell receptor beta chains below, sequenced in a study of control samples from healthy donors and cancer patients. Sequenced by immunoSEQ multiplex PCR; TCRdb stores in-frame clones only, minus some. The sample consists of approximately 190,000 clones, about 91% of them appearing once. The sample taken for sequencing was blood. The receptors come from a man younger than 40 in good health.

The rearrangement uses TRBV19 and TRBJ2-3; tentatively, D is TRBD2 (5 bases). Trimming cost V 3 bases and J 0 bases, with 13 bases left between them. Germline lookup yields CDR1 LNHDA and CDR2 SQIVND (reference sequence). This CDR3 is 16 amino acids long. This CDR3 reads CASSMPAGVSTDTQYF. CDR3 DNA sequence: TGTGCCAGTAGTATGCCCGCCGGGGTTAGCACAGATACGCAGTATTTT.

CDR3 DNA: TGCGCCAGCAGCCAAGACGGTCAGGAGGAAAAACTGTTTTTT. Its protein product is CASSQDGQEEKLFF. J is TRBJ1-4 and V is TRBV4-1; D is undetermined. CDR3 length: 14 residues. Germline V CDR1 and CDR2: MGHRA, YSYEKL. The V end lost 0 bases, the J end lost 8 bases, and 10 bases lay between the germline ends.

V usage is TRBV29-1 and J usage is TRBJ1-1; a weak D match, TRBD1 (5 bases). Germline V lookup: CDR1 SQVTM, CDR2 ANQGSEA. Trimming cost V 3 bases and J 6 bases, with 11 bases left between them. This CDR3 has 12 residues. The chain's CDR3 is CSVEGELPEAFF. The CDR3 nucleotides are TGCAGCGTTGAGGGGGAACTCCCTGAAGCTTTCTTT.

The chain couples TRBV7-2 to TRBJ2-7, with 9 nucleotides matching TRBD2. V lost 6 bases and J lost 3; bases outside the gene matches: 9. CDR3 size: 15 residues. CDR1 is SGHTA, CDR2 FQGNSA, per germline. CDR3 protein: CASRFGLAGNYEQYF. For the CDR3, the DNA is TGTGCCAGCAGATTTGGGCTAGCGGGGAACTACGAGCAGTACTTC.

The CDR3, as DNA: TGTGCCAGCAGCTTAAGATCAAATGAAAAACTGTTTTTT. Translating it yields CASSLRSNEKLFF. The chain combines TRBV7-2 with TRBJ1-4; D not resolved. The CDR3 extends over 13 amino acids. Germline CDR1 reads SGHTA; CDR2 reads FQGNSA. V lost 2 bases and J lost 5, with 6 bases in between.

This sequence joins TRBV5-6 and TRBJ2-7; TRBD1 matches 8 bases. The CDR3 contains 14 residues. Per germline, CDR1 SGHDT and CDR2 YYEEEE. Trimming removed 4 bases from V and 6 bases from J; junction bases left unmatched: 9. The CDR3 coding sequence is TGTGCCAGCAGCCCGCTGGACAGGGAGGCCGAGCAGTACTTC. It codes for CASSPLDREAEQYF.

This clone came up many times. The gene calls are TRBV5-6 and TRBJ1-5; D remains ambiguous. The CDR3 totals 17 residues. The V and J ends lost 0 bases and 0 bases respectively, with 13 bases between them. In germline, CDR1 is SGHDT, CDR2 YYEEEE. The CDR3: CASSLGGFINSNQPQHF. The CDR3, as DNA: TGTGCCAGCAGCTTGGGGGGTTTCATTAATAGCAATCAGCCCCAGCATTTT. Supplemented by reference TRBV5-6 and TRBJ1-5, the full variable domain reads DAGVTQSPTHLIKTRGQQVTLRCSPKSGHDTVSWYQQALGQGPQFIFQYYEEEERQRGNFPDRFSGHQFPNYSSELNVNALLLGDSALYLCASSLGGFINSNQPQHFGDGTRLSIL.

V and J are TRBV5-1 and TRBJ1-2; unclear D gene. CDR1 and CDR2 from the germline V gene are SGHRS and YFSETQ. Trimming shortened V by 5 bases and J by 2 bases, and 10 bases separated the two germline ends. The CDR3 consists of 13 residues. The CDR3: CASRPGSNYGYTF. In nucleotides, the CDR3 is TGCGCCAGCAGGCCAGGATCAAACTATGGCTACACCTTC.

The chain combines TRBV27 with TRBJ2-6, with D unclear. V was pared by 5 bases and J by 0 bases, with 11 bases between. The CDR3 length is 16 residues. CDR1 is MNHEY and CDR2 is SMNVEV in the germline V gene (reference sequence). The CDR3 region is CASSPRPGSGANVLTF. As DNA, the CDR3 is TGTGCCAGCAGTCCGCGACCCGGCTCTGGGGCCAACGTCCTGACTTTC.

This clone is a singleton in its sample. This chain joins TRBV11-2 and TRBJ2-1; tentative D call: TRBD1 (6 bases). Looked up from germline, CDR1 is SGHAT and CDR2 is FQNNGV. V dropped 5 bases and J dropped 8 bases, with 10 bases sitting between them. This CDR3 is built from 12 residues. CDR3 sequence: CASSGYRDEQFF. As DNA, the CDR3 is TGTGCCAGCAGCGGTTACAGGGATGAGCAGTTCTTC. The entire variable domain, with the rest obtained from reference TRBV11-2 and TRBJ2-1, is as follows: EAGVAQSPRYKIIEKRQSVAFWCNPISGHATLYWYQQILGQGPKLLIQFQNNGVVDDSQLPKDRFSAERLKGVDSTLKIQPAKLEDSAVYLCASSGYRDEQFFGPGTRLTVL.

The rearrangement links TRBV18 to TRBJ1-1; D perhaps matches TRBD1 (6 bases). This CDR3 comprises 16 residues. Germline V CDR1 and CDR2: KGHSH, LQKENI. Trimming left V 3 bases short and J 5 bases short, with 19 bases between. This CDR3 is CASSPEQQGGRTEAFF. CDR3 DNA sequence: TGTGCCAGCTCACCGGAACAACAGGGCGGTAGAACTGAAGCTTTCTTT.

The rearrangement links TRBV7-9 to TRBJ1-4; 8 bases line up with TRBD1. Germline-derived CDR1 and CDR2 are SEHNR and FQNEAQ (reference sequence). This CDR3 region has 15 residues. After removal of 5 bases from V and 7 bases from J, the junction contained 9 bases not matched to a gene. The CDR3 DNA follows: TGTGCCAGCAGCGGAGCGCAGGGGGCTGGTGAAAAACTGTTTTTT. Protein product: CASSGAQGAGEKLFF. The full variable domain, completed using reference TRBV7-9 and TRBJ1-4, is DTGVSQNPRHKITKRGQNVTFRCDPISEHNRLYWYRQTLGQGPEFLTYFQNEAQLEKSRLLSDRFSAERPKGSFSTLEIQRTEQGDSAMYLCASSGAQGAGEKLFFGSGTQLSVL.

This clone appeared a few times. CDR3 nucleotides: TGTGCCAGCTCACCCTGGACAGGAGACACAGATACGCAGTATTTT. Residues: CASSPWTGDTDTQYF. V gene TRBV18 combines with J gene TRBJ2-3, with TRBD1 identical over 7 bases. Germline trimming cut 3 bases from V and 2 bases from J; bases unmatched to any gene: 5. Germline CDR1 reads KGHSH; CDR2 reads LQKENI. This CDR3 has 15 amino acids.

The gene calls are TRBV2 and TRBJ1-1; TRBD1 matches 8 bases. After removal of 6 bases from V and 1 base from J, the junction contained 10 bases not matched to a gene. Germline CDR1 is SNHLY and CDR2 is FYNNEI. The CDR3 consists of 16 residues. CDR3 residues: CASRLDRAFGNTEAFF. The CDR3 DNA follows: TGTGCCAGCAGACTGGACAGGGCATTTGGGAACACTGAAGCTTTCTTT.

This clone was counted a few times. This chain joins TRBV19 and TRBJ2-1; 7 nucleotides line up with TRBD1. CDR1 is LNHDA, CDR2 SQIVND, per germline (reference sequence). The J segment lost 0 bases and the V segment lost 9 bases, leaving 5 bases of the junction unmatched. This CDR3 is built from 14 residues. CDR3 DNA sequence: TGTGCCAGCCGGGACAGAAGCTCCTACAATGAGCAGTTCTTC. It is translated as CASRDRSSYNEQFF.

In nucleotides, the CDR3 is TGCGCCAGCAGCGCCGGGCGGGGCACAGATACGCAGTATTTT. This encodes CASSAGRGTDTQYF. The rearrangement links TRBV5-1 to TRBJ2-3, with TRBD2 as a possible D gene (5 bases). CDR3 length equals 14 residues. V lost 4 bases, J lost 1 base, and 10 bases lay in between. In germline, CDR1 is SGHRS, CDR2 YFSETQ. The complete variable domain, with remaining parts taken from reference TRBV5-1 and TRBJ2-3, reads KAGVTQTPRYLIKTRGQQVTLSCSPISGHRSVSWYQQTPGQGLQFLFEYFSETQRNKGNFPGRFSGRQFSNSRSEMNVSTLELGDSALYLCASSAGRGTDTQYFGPGTRLTVL.